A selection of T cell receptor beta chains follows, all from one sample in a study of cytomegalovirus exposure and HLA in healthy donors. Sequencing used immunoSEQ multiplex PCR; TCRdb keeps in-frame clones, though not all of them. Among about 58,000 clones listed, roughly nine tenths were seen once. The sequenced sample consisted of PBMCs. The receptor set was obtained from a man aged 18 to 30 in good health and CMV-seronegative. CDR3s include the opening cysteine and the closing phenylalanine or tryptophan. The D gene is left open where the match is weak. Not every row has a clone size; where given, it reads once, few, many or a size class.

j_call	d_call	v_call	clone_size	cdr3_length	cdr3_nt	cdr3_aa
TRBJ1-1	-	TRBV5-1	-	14	TGCGCCAGCAGCGCCAATTTGGGGGCCCCTGAAGCTTTCTTT	CASSANLGAPEAFF
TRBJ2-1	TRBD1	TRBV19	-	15	TGTGCCAGTAGTAAACAGGGGTACTCCTACAATGAGCAGTTCTTC	CASSKQGYSYNEQFF
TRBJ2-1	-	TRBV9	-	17	TGTGCCAGCAGCGTAGGGGGTGGGACAACTCCTTACAATGAGCAGTTCTTC	CASSVGGGTTPYNEQFF
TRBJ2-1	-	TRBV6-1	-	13	TGTGCCACCCACCTACGGGAATACAATGAGCAGTTCTTC	CATHLREYNEQFF
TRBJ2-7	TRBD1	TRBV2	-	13	TGTGCCAGCAGCTTCGGACAGGATACCTGGGAGTACTTC	CASSFGQDTWEYF
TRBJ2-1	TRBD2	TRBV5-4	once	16	TGTGCCAGCAGCTTGTTAACTAGCGGGACCCGAGATGAGCAGTTCTTC	CASSLLTSGTRDEQFF
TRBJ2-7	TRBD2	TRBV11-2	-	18	TGTGCCAGCAGCTTAAGTATGTCCCGGGGGGGGCAACTAGGGGAGCAGTACTTC	CASSLSMSRGGQLGEQYF
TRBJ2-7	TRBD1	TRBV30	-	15	TGTGCCTGGAGTGTAAGAGGGACAGCCTCCTACGAGCAGTACTTC	CAWSVRGTASYEQYF
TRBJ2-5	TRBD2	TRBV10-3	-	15	TGTGCCATCAGTGACTCTTCGGGGGGTCAAGAGACCCAGTACTTC	CAISDSSGGQETQYF
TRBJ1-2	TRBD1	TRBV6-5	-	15	TGTGCCAGCAGTTTCGGACAGGGGAGCTTCTATGGCTACACCTTC	CASSFGQGSFYGYTF
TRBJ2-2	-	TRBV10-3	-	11	TGTGCCATCGGGGCCACCGGGGAGCTGTTTTTT	CAIGATGELFF
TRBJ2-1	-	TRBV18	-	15	TGTGCCAGCTCACCACTAGCCGCCTCCTACAATGAGCAGTTCTTC	CASSPLAASYNEQFF
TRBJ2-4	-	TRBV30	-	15	TGTGCCTGGACGGGAGATGGTCTAGCCAAAAACATTCAGTACTTC	CAWTGDGLAKNIQYF
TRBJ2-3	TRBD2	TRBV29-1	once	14	TGCAGCGTTGCTAGCGGGAGAATGGCAGATACGCAGTATTTT	CSVASGRMADTQYF
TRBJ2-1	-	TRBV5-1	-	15	TGCGCCAGCAGCATCGGACTCTACTCCTACAATGAGCAGTTCTTC	CASSIGLYSYNEQFF
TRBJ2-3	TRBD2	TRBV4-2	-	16	TGTGCCAGCAGCCTCCTGGTGAGGGAGGGGAAAGATACGCAGTATTTT	CASSLLVREGKDTQYF
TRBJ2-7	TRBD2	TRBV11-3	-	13	TGTGCCAGCAGCCCGGGACTAGCGGCCGAGCAGTACTTC	CASSPGLAAEQYF
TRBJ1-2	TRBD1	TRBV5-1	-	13	TGCGCCAGCAGCTTGGATCAGGGGGCCGGCTACACCTTC	CASSLDQGAGYTF
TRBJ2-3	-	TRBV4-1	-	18	TGCGCCAGCAGCCAAGAACGCGGGACTGTAGTAGGGACAGATACGCAGTATTTT	CASSQERGTVVGTDTQYF
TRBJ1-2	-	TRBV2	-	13	TGTGCCAGCACTCTAAGGACAGTCTATGGCTACACCTTC	CASTLRTVYGYTF
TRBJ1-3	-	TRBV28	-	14	TGTGCCAGCAGTTTACCTAACTCTGGAAACACCATATATTTT	CASSLPNSGNTIYF
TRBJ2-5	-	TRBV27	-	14	TGTGCCAGCAGTTTAAGCGCCGGGAGAGAGACCCAGTACTTC	CASSLSAGRETQYF
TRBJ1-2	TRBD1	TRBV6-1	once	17	TGTGCCAGCAGTGAATTCTTACCGGGACAGGGAACTGGCGGCTACACCTTC	CASSEFLPGQGTGGYTF
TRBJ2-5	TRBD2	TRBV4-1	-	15	TGCGCCAGCAGCCCAGGGACTAGCGGGAAAGAGACCCAGTACTTC	CASSPGTSGKETQYF
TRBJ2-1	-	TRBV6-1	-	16	TGTGCCAGCAGTGGAGGAGGCGGAGGGTCCTACAATGAGCAGTTCTTC	CASSGGGGGSYNEQFF
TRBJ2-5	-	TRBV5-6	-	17	TGTGCCAGCAGCCCCGGCCCGGACACCCACCGGCAAGAGACCCAGTACTTC	CASSPGPDTHRQETQYF
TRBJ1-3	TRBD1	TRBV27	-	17	TGTGCCACCCGCAGGACAGGGACGGTCGTGCCCGGAAACACCATATATTTT	CATRRTGTVVPGNTIYF
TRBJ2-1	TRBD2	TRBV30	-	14	TGTGCCTGGATGGGTTCTAGCGGGTACAATGAGCAGTTCTTC	CAWMGSSGYNEQFF
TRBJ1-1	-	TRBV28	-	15	TGTGCCAGCACCACAGGATCAATCGGGAACACTGAAGCTTTCTTT	CASTTGSIGNTEAFF
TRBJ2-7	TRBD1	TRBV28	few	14	TGTGCCAGCAGTTTGACAGGGCGCCCCTCCGAGCAGTACTTC	CASSLTGRPSEQYF
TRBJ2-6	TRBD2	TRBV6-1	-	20	TGTGCCAGCAGTGATGGGGGACTAGCGGGAGGGCCTGGGGGGGCCAACGTCCTGACTTTC	CASSDGGLAGGPGGANVLTF